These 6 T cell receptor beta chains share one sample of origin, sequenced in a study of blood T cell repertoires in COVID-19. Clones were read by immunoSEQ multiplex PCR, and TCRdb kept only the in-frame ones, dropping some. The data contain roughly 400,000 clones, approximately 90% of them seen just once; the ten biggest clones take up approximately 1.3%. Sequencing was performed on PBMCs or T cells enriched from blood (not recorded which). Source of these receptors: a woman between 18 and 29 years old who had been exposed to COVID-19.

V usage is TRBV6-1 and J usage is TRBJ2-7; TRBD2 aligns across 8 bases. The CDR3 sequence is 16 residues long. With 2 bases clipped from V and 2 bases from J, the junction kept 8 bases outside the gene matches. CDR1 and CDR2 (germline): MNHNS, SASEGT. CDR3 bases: TGTGCCAGCAGTGAATCGGGCGGGGGGCGTACCTACGAGCAGTACTTC. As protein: CASSESGGGRTYEQYF.

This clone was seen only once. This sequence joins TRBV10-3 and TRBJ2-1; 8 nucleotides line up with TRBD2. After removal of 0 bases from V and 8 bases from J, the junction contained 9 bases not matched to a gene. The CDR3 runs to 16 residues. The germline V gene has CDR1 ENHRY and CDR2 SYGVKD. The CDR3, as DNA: TGTGCCATCAGTGAGTCGGGACGGGGGGGCCGAGATGAGCAGTTCTTC. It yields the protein CAISESGRGGRDEQFF.

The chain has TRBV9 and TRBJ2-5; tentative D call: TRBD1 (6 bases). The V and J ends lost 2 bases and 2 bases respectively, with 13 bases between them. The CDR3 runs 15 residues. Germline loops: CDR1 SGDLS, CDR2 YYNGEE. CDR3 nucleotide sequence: TGTGCCAGCAGCGTGGCAGGGGATATACAAGAGACCCAGTACTTC. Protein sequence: CASSVAGDIQETQYF.

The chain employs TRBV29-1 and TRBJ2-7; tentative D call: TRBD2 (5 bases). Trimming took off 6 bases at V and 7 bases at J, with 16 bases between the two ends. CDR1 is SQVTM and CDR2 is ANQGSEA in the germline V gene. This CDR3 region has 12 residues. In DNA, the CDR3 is TGCAGCGTGAGGGTCCCGGGCCCGGAGCAGTACTTC. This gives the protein CSVRVPGPEQYF.

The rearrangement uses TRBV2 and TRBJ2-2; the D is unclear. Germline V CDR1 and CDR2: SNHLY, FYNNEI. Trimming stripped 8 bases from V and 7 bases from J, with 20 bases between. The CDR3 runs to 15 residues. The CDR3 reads CASRRRVSIVGELFF. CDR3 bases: TGTGCCAGCCGAAGACGGGTATCTATCGTCGGGGAGCTGTTTTTT. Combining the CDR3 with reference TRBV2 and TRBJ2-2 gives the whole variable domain EPEVTQTPSHQVTQMGQEVILRCVPISNHLYFYWYRQILGQKVEFLVSFYNNEISEKSEIFDDQFSVERPDGSNFTLKIRSTKLEDSAMYFCASRRRVSIVGELFFGEGSRLTVL.

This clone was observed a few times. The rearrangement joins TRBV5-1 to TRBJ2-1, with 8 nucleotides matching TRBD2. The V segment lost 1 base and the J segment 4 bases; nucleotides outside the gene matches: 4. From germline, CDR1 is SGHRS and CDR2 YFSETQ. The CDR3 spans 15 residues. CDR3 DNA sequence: TGCGCCAGCAGCTTGTCACTAGCGGTTTACAATGAGCAGTTCTTC. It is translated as CASSLSLAVYNEQFF.